This is a list of T cell receptor beta chains from one sample in a study of shared clonotypes between healthy human individuals. Only in-frame clones appear in the TCRdb table, and some are missing; sequencing was by immunoSEQ multiplex PCR. The sample lists 2 million to 3 million clones, around nine tenths occurring once. Sequencing was performed on naive CD4+ T cells sorted from blood. These receptors were collected from a man between 18 and 35 years old in good health. The CDR3 runs from the conserved cysteine through the conserved F or W. Each record gives: V gene, J gene, clone size, D gene, CDR3 DNA, CDR3 protein. D genes are given only for firm matches. A row's size may be missing; if present it is once, few, many or a size class.

v_call: TRBV30; j_call: TRBJ1-1; clone_size: few; d_call: .; cdr3_nt: TGTGCCTGGAGTGTAATGCCAGTCAGGAACACTGAAGCTTTCTTT; cdr3_aa: CAWSVMPVRNTEAFF
v_call: TRBV30; j_call: TRBJ2-2; clone_size: .; d_call: .; cdr3_nt: TGTGCCTGGAGTGTAGGCCAGAACACCGGGGAGCTGTTTTTT; cdr3_aa: CAWSVGQNTGELFF
v_call: TRBV28; j_call: TRBJ2-7; clone_size: .; d_call: .; cdr3_nt: TGTGCCAGCAGTCGCTCCGCGGGTGAATACGAGCAGTACTTC; cdr3_aa: CASSRSAGEYEQYF
v_call: TRBV14; j_call: TRBJ2-3; clone_size: .; d_call: .; cdr3_nt: TGTGCCAGCAGCCAAGTTTGGCCACTAGGTACGCAGTATTTT; cdr3_aa: CASSQVWPLGTQYF
v_call: TRBV19; j_call: TRBJ1-1; clone_size: once; d_call: .; cdr3_nt: TGTGCCAGTAGGGACAACGGGGAAGCTTTCTTT; cdr3_aa: CASRDNGEAFF
v_call: TRBV7-9; j_call: TRBJ1-3; clone_size: .; d_call: .; cdr3_nt: TGTGCCAGCAGCTTAGCCGCATTGACTGGAAACACCATATATTTT; cdr3_aa: CASSLAALTGNTIYF
v_call: TRBV19; j_call: TRBJ2-1; clone_size: .; d_call: TRBD1; cdr3_nt: TGTGCCAGTAGTATCGAGGGACAGGGGAGGAATGAGCAGTTCTTC; cdr3_aa: CASSIEGQGRNEQFF
v_call: TRBV5-1; j_call: TRBJ2-1; clone_size: .; d_call: TRBD2; cdr3_nt: TGCGCCAGCAGCTCGGGGGGGCCCTACAATGAGCAGTTCTTC; cdr3_aa: CASSSGGPYNEQFF
v_call: TRBV10-2; j_call: TRBJ2-4; clone_size: .; d_call: .; cdr3_nt: TGCGCCAGCAGTGAGACAGGGACGATAAAATTAGCCAAAAACATTCAGTACTTC; cdr3_aa: CASSETGTIKLAKNIQYF
v_call: TRBV30; j_call: TRBJ2-7; clone_size: .; d_call: TRBD1; cdr3_nt: TGTGCCTGGAGTGTAACAGGGGACGAGCAGTACTTC; cdr3_aa: CAWSVTGDEQYF
v_call: TRBV18; j_call: TRBJ2-7; clone_size: .; d_call: .; cdr3_nt: TGTGCCAGCTCACCATCCCAGGGAAGCTTCCACGAGCAGTACTTC; cdr3_aa: CASSPSQGSFHEQYF
v_call: TRBV6-1; j_call: TRBJ2-1; clone_size: .; d_call: .; cdr3_nt: TGTGCCAGCAGTGGGAGGAACAATGAGCAGTTCTTC; cdr3_aa: CASSGRNNEQFF
v_call: TRBV7-7; j_call: TRBJ2-5; clone_size: .; d_call: TRBD1; cdr3_nt: TGTGCTAGCAGCTTAGGAGGACAGGGGGCTCAGGAGACCCAGTACTTC; cdr3_aa: CASSLGGQGAQETQYF
v_call: TRBV18; j_call: TRBJ1-5; clone_size: .; d_call: TRBD1; cdr3_nt: TGTGCCAGCTCACCAGACAGGGCTGGGGGACCCCAGCATTTT; cdr3_aa: CASSPDRAGGPQHF
v_call: TRBV6-5; j_call: TRBJ2-7; clone_size: .; d_call: .; cdr3_nt: TGTGCCAGCAGTTACACGACAGGCGAGCAGTACTTC; cdr3_aa: CASSYTTGEQYF
v_call: TRBV11-3; j_call: TRBJ2-2; clone_size: .; d_call: .; cdr3_nt: TGTGCCAGCGATAATGGGGACACCGGGGAGCTGTTTTTT; cdr3_aa: CASDNGDTGELFF
v_call: TRBV6-1; j_call: TRBJ1-2; clone_size: .; d_call: .; cdr3_nt: TGTGCCAGCAGTGAATCAGGCAGCCCAACGGGGGGCTACACCTTC; cdr3_aa: CASSESGSPTGGYTF
v_call: TRBV28; j_call: TRBJ1-5; clone_size: once; d_call: TRBD1; cdr3_nt: TGTGCCAGCAGTTTTGGTAGGTTTGGACAGGGGATTAATCAGCCCCAGCATTTT; cdr3_aa: CASSFGRFGQGINQPQHF
v_call: TRBV5-4; j_call: TRBJ2-5; clone_size: .; d_call: .; cdr3_nt: TGTGCAGACCATCCCCTGGACGGCAGACAAGAGACCCAGTACTTC; cdr3_aa: CADHPLDGRQETQYF
v_call: TRBV6-1; j_call: TRBJ2-3; clone_size: .; d_call: .; cdr3_nt: TGTGCCAGCAAACAGGGCGGTGCAGATACGCAGTATTTT; cdr3_aa: CASKQGGADTQYF
v_call: TRBV7-6; j_call: TRBJ2-1; clone_size: .; d_call: .; cdr3_nt: TGTGCCAGCAGCCTCTCCCAGGGTGAGCAGTTCTTC; cdr3_aa: CASSLSQGEQFF
v_call: TRBV7-9; j_call: TRBJ1-6; clone_size: .; d_call: .; cdr3_nt: TGTGCCACTTCGGGGATGAGGACTCAAAGGCATTCACCCCTCCACTTT; cdr3_aa: CATSGMRTQRHSPLHF
v_call: TRBV2; j_call: TRBJ1-2; clone_size: .; d_call: .; cdr3_nt: TGTGCCAGCAGTGAACGTAGCTTCTTGGGCTATGGCTACACCTTC; cdr3_aa: CASSERSFLGYGYTF
v_call: TRBV5-1; j_call: TRBJ1-2; clone_size: .; d_call: .; cdr3_nt: TGCGCCAGCAGGCCCCAGGGCTATGGCTACACCTTC; cdr3_aa: CASRPQGYGYTF
v_call: TRBV30; j_call: TRBJ1-4; clone_size: few; d_call: .; cdr3_nt: TGTGCCTGGAGTGGATCAGTTCATGAAAAACTGTTTTTT; cdr3_aa: CAWSGSVHEKLFF
v_call: TRBV10-3; j_call: TRBJ2-7; clone_size: .; d_call: TRBD1; cdr3_nt: TGTGCCATCAGTTCCGGGACAGGGAATTACGAGCAGTACTTC; cdr3_aa: CAISSGTGNYEQYF
v_call: TRBV30; j_call: TRBJ1-4; clone_size: .; d_call: .; cdr3_nt: TGTGCCCACGAGGCACAGTCTAATGAAAAACTGTTTTTT; cdr3_aa: CAHEAQSNEKLFF
v_call: TRBV28; j_call: TRBJ1-3; clone_size: .; d_call: TRBD1; cdr3_nt: TGTGCCAGCAGTTCCTCAGGGGGCGCTGGAAACACCATATATTTT; cdr3_aa: CASSSSGGAGNTIYF
v_call: TRBV6-5; j_call: TRBJ1-1; clone_size: few; d_call: .; cdr3_nt: TGTGCCAGCAGCTCGCCCCGCGGGGAGCTGTTT; cdr3_aa: CASSSPRGELF
v_call: TRBV5-1; j_call: TRBJ2-7; clone_size: .; d_call: .; cdr3_nt: TGCGCCAGCAGCCATACCCCCTACGAGCAGTACTTC; cdr3_aa: CASSHTPYEQYF
v_call: TRBV11-3; j_call: TRBJ1-6; clone_size: .; d_call: .; cdr3_nt: TGTGCCAGCAGCTTTGGGGTTTATTCACCCCTCCACTTT; cdr3_aa: CASSFGVYSPLHF
v_call: TRBV2; j_call: TRBJ2-3; clone_size: .; d_call: TRBD2; cdr3_nt: TGTGCCAGCATTATTCTGCTAGCGGGGCGTCCTAGCACAGATACGCAGTATTTT; cdr3_aa: CASIILLAGRPSTDTQYF
v_call: TRBV7-9; j_call: TRBJ2-7; clone_size: .; d_call: TRBD1; cdr3_nt: TGTGCCAGCAGCTTATATTTGGGGACAGGGACCTACGAGCAGTACTTC; cdr3_aa: CASSLYLGTGTYEQYF
v_call: TRBV11-2; j_call: TRBJ2-7; clone_size: .; d_call: TRBD1; cdr3_nt: TGTGCCAGCAGCTTTGAATCAGGGGGCGCTGGGTACGAGCAGTACTTC; cdr3_aa: CASSFESGGAGYEQYF
v_call: TRBV30; j_call: TRBJ2-3; clone_size: .; d_call: .; cdr3_nt: TGTGCCTGGAGTGTCTCGCCAGATACGCAGTATTTT; cdr3_aa: CAWSVSPDTQYF
v_call: TRBV7-2; j_call: TRBJ2-3; clone_size: .; d_call: TRBD1; cdr3_nt: TGTGCCAGCAGCTTAAAAAGACAGGGTTGGACAGATACGCAGTATTTT; cdr3_aa: CASSLKRQGWTDTQYF
v_call: TRBV30; j_call: TRBJ1-4; clone_size: once; d_call: TRBD1; cdr3_nt: TGTGCCGCGAATACGGGACAGGGTAGCGAAAAACTGTTTTTT; cdr3_aa: CAANTGQGSEKLFF
v_call: TRBV7-8; j_call: TRBJ2-1; clone_size: .; d_call: .; cdr3_nt: TGTGCCAGCAGGGCCGTCTACAGCCCTTTTGGGAATGAGCAGTTCTTC; cdr3_aa: CASRAVYSPFGNEQFF
v_call: TRBV4-3; j_call: TRBJ2-1; clone_size: .; d_call: .; cdr3_nt: TGCGCCAGCAGCCAGTGGGGGCGAAATGAGCAGTTCTTC; cdr3_aa: CASSQWGRNEQFF
v_call: TRBV11-3; j_call: TRBJ2-3; clone_size: .; d_call: TRBD2; cdr3_nt: TGTGCCAGCAGCTTAACTAGCGGGATGACGGATACGCAGTATTTT; cdr3_aa: CASSLTSGMTDTQYF
v_call: TRBV28; j_call: TRBJ2-6; clone_size: .; d_call: .; cdr3_nt: TGTGCCAGCAATGGGGCTGGGGCCAACGTCCTGACTTTC; cdr3_aa: CASNGAGANVLTF
v_call: TRBV9; j_call: TRBJ2-3; clone_size: .; d_call: .; cdr3_nt: TGTGCCAGCAGCCGGCTACGGGATACGCAGTATTTT; cdr3_aa: CASSRLRDTQYF
v_call: TRBV19; j_call: TRBJ1-1; clone_size: .; d_call: TRBD1; cdr3_nt: TGTGCCAGTAGTATAGGGGCAGGGGGATTTACTGAAGCTTTCTTT; cdr3_aa: CASSIGAGGFTEAFF
v_call: TRBV4-1; j_call: TRBJ1-4; clone_size: .; d_call: .; cdr3_nt: TGCGCCAGCAGCCCAAACCTAGGGGAAAAACTGTTTTTT; cdr3_aa: CASSPNLGEKLFF
v_call: TRBV7-2; j_call: TRBJ1-5; clone_size: once; d_call: TRBD1; cdr3_nt: TGTGCCAGCAGCCAGGGGGGCAGGGTTAGCAATCAGCCCCAGCATTTT; cdr3_aa: CASSQGGRVSNQPQHF
v_call: TRBV10-3; j_call: TRBJ1-2; clone_size: .; d_call: .; cdr3_nt: TGTGCCATCAGTGAGACAGGTGCTTATGGCTACACCTTC; cdr3_aa: CAISETGAYGYTF
v_call: TRBV30; j_call: TRBJ1-2; clone_size: .; d_call: .; cdr3_nt: TGTGCCTGGAGTGGACAAACGGGGGGCTACACCTTC; cdr3_aa: CAWSGQTGGYTF
v_call: TRBV7-2; j_call: TRBJ2-4; clone_size: .; d_call: .; cdr3_nt: TGTGCCAGCAGTCGAAGCGGAGGGAGCTCAGCCAAAAACATTCAGTACTTC; cdr3_aa: CASSRSGGSSAKNIQYF
v_call: TRBV29-1; j_call: TRBJ2-5; clone_size: .; d_call: TRBD2; cdr3_nt: TGCAGCGGTAGACTAGCGGGAGGTGAGACCCAGTACTTC; cdr3_aa: CSGRLAGGETQYF
v_call: TRBV7-8; j_call: TRBJ2-2; clone_size: .; d_call: .; cdr3_nt: TGTGCCAGCAGCCTAGGGGGGCGAGGGACCGGGGAGCTGTTTTTT; cdr3_aa: CASSLGGRGTGELFF
v_call: TRBV4-1; j_call: TRBJ1-3; clone_size: .; d_call: TRBD1; cdr3_nt: TGCGCCAGCAGTCCAAACGACAGGGTCGGAAACACCATATATTTT; cdr3_aa: CASSPNDRVGNTIYF
v_call: TRBV6-6; j_call: TRBJ2-7; clone_size: .; d_call: TRBD1; cdr3_nt: TGTGCCAGCAGTGCCCCCGGGACAGCGTCCTACGAGCAGTACTTC; cdr3_aa: CASSAPGTASYEQYF
v_call: TRBV27; j_call: TRBJ1-1; clone_size: .; d_call: TRBD1; cdr3_nt: TGTGCCAGCAGTTCCGGACAGGGGGCGAGGACTGAAGCTTTCTTT; cdr3_aa: CASSSGQGARTEAFF
v_call: TRBV5-8; j_call: TRBJ2-5; clone_size: .; d_call: .; cdr3_nt: TGTGCCAGCAGCCACGGACGGAGCCAAGAGACCCAGTACTTC; cdr3_aa: CASSHGRSQETQYF
v_call: TRBV6-5; j_call: TRBJ1-2; clone_size: .; d_call: TRBD1; cdr3_nt: TGTGCCAGCAGTAACTACCGGGACAGACTCTATGGCTACACCTTC; cdr3_aa: CASSNYRDRLYGYTF
v_call: TRBV5-4; j_call: TRBJ2-1; clone_size: .; d_call: .; cdr3_nt: TGTGCCAGCAGCTCACTGAGGGGGGACAATGAGCAGTTCTTC; cdr3_aa: CASSSLRGDNEQFF
v_call: TRBV9; j_call: TRBJ2-5; clone_size: .; d_call: .; cdr3_nt: TGTGCCAGCAGCCTAACCAAGGGGTCCGCGCCACACCAAGAGACCCAGTACTTC; cdr3_aa: CASSLTKGSAPHQETQYF